These 30 T cell receptor beta chains originate from one sample sequenced in a study of T cell clonality in common variable immunodeficiency. The repertoire was sequenced with immunoSEQ multiplex PCR; TCRdb's copy has only in-frame clones and lacks some. The table lists 40,000 to 45,000 clones, with no singletons. The sample taken for sequencing was peripheral blood mononuclear cells. All receptors come from a person aged 18 to 70 in good health.

This clone has at least ten counts. The read terminates 3 residues ahead of where the CDR3 ends, so the germline J gene completes it. This chain uses TRBV29-1 with TRBJ1-2, with 9 bases that match TRBD1. The J segment lost 5 bases and the V segment lost 6 bases, leaving 7 bases of the junction unmatched. Germline lookup yields CDR1 SQVTM and CDR2 ANQGSEA. The CDR3 has 13 residues. The CDR3 loop is CSVRPGQGYGYTF. The CDR3 DNA, read in part, is TGCAGCGTCCGACCGGGACAGGGTTATGGC.

In its sample, this clone was seen a few times. The read stops 3 residues short of the end of the CDR3; the missing end is completed from the germline J gene. The chain is built from TRBV19 and TRBJ2-2; TRBD2 matches 13 bases. Trimming at V came to 5 bases and at J to 2 bases, leaving 14 bases not matched to a gene. Germline V lookup: CDR1 LNHDA, CDR2 SQIVND (reference sequence). The CDR3 consists of 20 residues. CDR3 amino acids: CASSEGSGTSGTRNTGELFF. Partial CDR3 DNA: TGTGCCAGTAGTGAGGGTTCAGGGACTAGCGGGACCAGAAACACCGGGGAG.

This clone was picked up a small number of times. Coverage ceases 3 residues before the CDR3 finishes, and the germline J gene fills in the end. The chain has TRBV2 and TRBJ1-1, with D perhaps TRBD1 (6 bases). The ends were cut back, 5 bases at V and 1 base at J, with 17 bases in the middle. Germline loops: CDR1 SNHLY, CDR2 FYNNEI. The CDR3 consists of 16 residues. The CDR3 here is CASSLLLLGGNTEAFF. The part of the CDR3 DNA that was read is TGTGCCAGCAGTCTCCTTCTCTTAGGGGGGAACACTGAA.

The table lists this clone with many counts. The CDR3 end is not reached by the read, which stops 3 residues before it; the germline J gene fills it in. The chain joins TRBV7-6 to TRBJ1-2, with 8 bases matching TRBD1. This CDR3 comprises 14 residues. Germline V gene sequence: CDR1 SGHVS, CDR2 FNYEAQ. The CDR3 reads CASSSYRGVKGYTF. The CDR3 bases that were read are TGTGCCAGCAGCTCCTACAGGGGGGTGAAGGGC.

This clone was seen repeatedly, ten times or more. The read is 3 residues too short to cover the CDR3 end, so that end is filled in from the germline J gene. The chain uses TRBV5-1 and TRBJ2-2, with 8 nucleotides matching TRBD1. Germline CDR1 and CDR2: SGHRS and YFSETQ. The V segment lost 2 bases and the J segment 3 bases; nucleotides outside the gene matches: 6. The CDR3 sequence is 16 residues long. The CDR3 reads CASSFLPGQDTGELFF. The sequenced CDR3 bases are TGCGCCAGCAGCTTCCTACCGGGACAGGACACCGGGGAG.

This clone has a count of ten or more. The observed sequence ends 3 residues before the CDR3 terminus, with the missing tail filled in from the germline J gene. This chain links TRBV18 with TRBJ1-1; 7 nucleotides align to TRBD1. The V gene's germline CDR1 is KGHSH and CDR2 LQKENI. The CDR3 covers 14 residues. V was clipped by 4 bases and J by 3 bases; unmatched bases: 5. The part of the CDR3 DNA that was read is TGTGCCAGCTCACGACAGGGAGGGGACACTGAA. It is translated as CASSRQGGDTE. The entire CDR3 protein is CASSRQGGDTEAFF.

This clone came up many times. With the read ending 3 residues before the CDR3 end, the germline J gene is used to fill in that end. The V gene is TRBV20-1, the J gene TRBJ1-3; TRBD1 aligns across 8 bases. Germline CDR1 DFQATT, CDR2 SNEGSKA (reference sequence). Losses at the gene ends were 6 bases for V and 4 bases for J; bases not matched to a gene: 2. The CDR3 is 12 amino acids. Partial CDR3 DNA: TGCAGTGCCAGGGGGCCGGGAAACACC. Translation gives CSARGPGNT. In full, the CDR3 reads CSARGPGNTIYF.

The table lists this clone with many counts. The read comes to an end 3 residues before the CDR3 does, leaving the germline J gene to fill in the end. The chain employs TRBV20-1 and TRBJ2-7; TRBD2 might be the D (5 bases). Trimming pared 1 base from V and 2 bases from J, leaving 15 bases between. This CDR3 has 15 amino acids. CDR1 and CDR2 (germline): DFQATT, SNEGSKA (reference sequence). CDR3 DNA (partial): TGCAGTGCTAGAGGGAAGAGGGCCCCCGCCTACGAG. Translating it yields CSARGKRAPAYE. The CDR3, in full, reads CSARGKRAPAYEQYF.

In its sample, this clone was seen many times. The DNA read from the CDR3 is TGCTCAGGGACTAGCGGGGGGCGCCAAGAGACC. Protein product: CSGTSGGRQET. The entire CDR3 sequence reads CSGTSGGRQETQYF. The V gene is TRBV20-1, the J gene TRBJ2-5; TRBD2 agrees at 15 bases. The DNA ends 3 residues before the CDR3 does, and the rest of the CDR3 is filled in from the germline J gene. CDR3 length: 14 amino acids. Germline V gene lookup returns CDR1 DFQATT and CDR2 SNEGSKA (reference sequence).

This clone was counted ten times or more. Read sequence stops 3 residues before the CDR3 end, and the germline J gene provides the missing end. The rearrangement joins TRBV2 to TRBJ1-1; D is undetermined. V shed 2 bases and J shed 4 bases, with 8 bases lying between them. The CDR3 spans 13 residues. CDR1 and CDR2 (germline): SNHLY, FYNNEI. The sequenced part of the CDR3 DNA is TGTGCCAGCAGTGAATTTGAGGGCACTGAA. As protein: CASSEFEGTE. The entire CDR3 reads CASSEFEGTEAFF.

The sample holds many counts of this clone. The sequence runs out 3 residues before the end of the CDR3; the remainder is reconstructed from the germline J gene. The gene calls are TRBV30 and TRBJ2-7; D might be TRBD2 (6 bases). The CDR3 is made up of 14 amino acids. V lost 2 bases, J lost 4 bases, and 15 bases lay in between. In germline, CDR1 is GTSNPN, CDR2 SVGIG (reference sequence). This chain's CDR3 is CAWSYPAGWYEQYF. Partial CDR3 DNA: TGTGCCTGGAGTTATCCGGCGGGGTGGTACGAG.

This clone has at least ten counts. CDR3 DNA, as far as it was read: TGCGCCAGCAGCTTTGTGGGACAGTCCTACGAG. Amino acid sequence: CASSFVGQSYE. The complete CDR3 sequence is CASSFVGQSYEQYF. The J gene is TRBJ2-7, the V gene TRBV5-1; 7 bases map to TRBD1. Coverage ceases 3 residues before the CDR3 finishes, and the germline J gene fills in the end. The germline CDR1 and CDR2 sequences are SGHRS and YFSETQ. The ends lost 2 bases at V and 1 base at J; junction bases unmatched: 3. The CDR3 totals 14 residues.

This clone was counted ten times or more. The observed sequence ends 3 residues before the CDR3 terminus, with the missing tail filled in from the germline J gene. V and J are TRBV5-1 and TRBJ2-1; D remains unclear. The CDR3 is 11 amino acids. V lost 4 bases and J 7 bases, leaving 6 bases between the germline ends. The germline V gene has CDR1 SGHRS and CDR2 YFSETQ. CDR3: CASSVHNEQFF. The sequenced CDR3 bases are TGCGCCAGCAGCGTCCATAATGAG.

This clone has ten or more counts. The read finishes 3 residues shy of the CDR3 end, and the germline J gene is used to complete it. The rearrangement uses TRBV18 and TRBJ1-1, with D perhaps TRBD1 (6 bases). Germline V gives CDR1 KGHSH, CDR2 LQKENI. With 2 bases removed from V and 0 bases from J, the gap between germline ends came to 16 bases. The CDR3 spans 17 residues. CDR3 in amino acids: CASSPSMGARMNTEAFF. The CDR3 DNA, read in part, is TGTGCCAGCTCACCATCCATGGGGGCCCGAATGAACACTGAA. The full variable domain, in which reference TRBV18 and TRBJ1-1 provide the parts outside the CDR3, is NAGVMQNPRHLVRRRGQEARLRCSPMKGHSHVYWYRQLPEEGLKFMVYLQKENIIDESGMPKERFSAEFPKEGPSILRIQQVVRGDSAAYFCASSPSMGARMNTEAFFGQGTRLTVV.

This clone was seen many times. The read terminates 3 residues ahead of where the CDR3 ends, so the germline J gene completes it. The chain recombines TRBV6-4 with TRBJ2-1; 10 nucleotides match TRBD2. This CDR3 is built from 15 residues. Germline CDR1 MRHNA, CDR2 SNTAGT. V lost 4 bases and J lost 7; bases outside the gene matches: 7. CDR3 DNA, as far as it was read: TGTGCCAGCAGTGTCGGAGCGGGAGGGATGAATGAG. Translation gives CASSVGAGGMNE. The full CDR3 is CASSVGAGGMNEQFF.

This clone was recorded at least ten times. The CDR3 extends 3 residues past the end of the read, so its final part is completed from the germline J gene. The chain employs TRBV5-1 and TRBJ2-2, with 9 bases lining up with TRBD1. Looked up from germline, CDR1 is SGHRS and CDR2 is YFSETQ. J was trimmed by 4 bases and V by 2 bases; bases with no gene match: 3. This CDR3 has 15 residues. The CDR3 is CASSLQGASTGELFF. CDR3 DNA, as far as it was read: TGCGCCAGCAGCTTACAGGGGGCCAGCACCGGGGAG.

Details on this clone: Read data end 3 residues before the CDR3 end; the end is taken from the germline J gene. This chain links TRBV7-6 with TRBJ2-7; the match to TRBD2 covers 7 bases. The CDR3 is made up of 17 amino acids. Per the germline V gene, CDR1 is SGHVS and CDR2 is FNYEAQ. Trimming at V came to 1 base and at J to 5 bases, leaving 14 bases not matched to a gene. The CDR3 sequence: CASSLVGGSQLANEQYF. The CDR3 bases that were read are TGTGCCAGCAGCTTAGTGGGGGGGTCCCAACTTGCTAACGAG.

Ten or more counts support this clone. The read falls 3 residues short of the CDR3 end, and the missing part is taken from the germline J gene. The gene calls are TRBV15 and TRBJ1-1; D is ambiguous. Germline CDR1 reads LNHNV; CDR2 reads YYDKDF (reference sequence). CDR3 size: 13 residues. V lost 2 bases, J lost 7 bases, and 11 bases lay in between. The DNA read from the CDR3 is TGTGCCACCAGCAGACTGGACGGGGTTGAA. This encodes CATSRLDGVE. The entire CDR3 sequence reads CATSRLDGVEAFF.

As regards this clone: The read finishes 3 residues shy of the CDR3 end, and the germline J gene is used to complete it. J is TRBJ2-5 and V is TRBV19; 10 bases match TRBD2. V gave up 0 bases and J gave up 4 bases; unmatched junction bases: 5. Per the germline V gene, CDR1 is LNHDA and CDR2 is SQIVND (reference sequence). The CDR3 is 16 residues long. The CDR3 protein is CASSIEAGGPGETQYF. The sequenced part of the CDR3 DNA is TGTGCCAGTAGTATAGAAGCGGGGGGGCCGGGAGAGACC.

This clone has at least ten counts. The read terminates 3 residues before the CDR3 end, so the remaining end is supplied by the germline J gene. The chain recombines TRBV5-4 with TRBJ2-2; 8 bases align to TRBD1. The CDR3 consists of 16 residues. Germline V gene data show CDR1 as SGHNT and CDR2 as YYREEE (reference sequence). V lost 6 bases, J lost 1 base, and 8 bases stayed unmatched. The CDR3 loop is CASTLPGQVNTGELFF. CDR3 DNA, as far as it was read: TGTGCCAGCACACTTCCGGGACAGGTGAACACCGGGGAG.

This clone showed up many times. The CDR3 end lies 3 residues beyond the end of the read and is filled in from the germline J gene. V is TRBV12-3 or TRBV12-4 and J is TRBJ1-3, with 7 bases matching TRBD1. The CDR3 has 14 amino acids. V dropped 4 bases and J dropped 2; count of bases not matched to a gene: 2. CDR3: CASSSQGAGNTIYF. The sequenced CDR3 bases are TGTGCCAGCAGTTCCCAGGGGGCTGGAAACACC.

In its sample, this clone was seen many times. The read comes to an end 3 residues before the CDR3 does, leaving the germline J gene to fill in the end. The rearrangement uses TRBV4-1 and TRBJ1-1; 8 nucleotides match TRBD1. CDR1 and CDR2 from the germline V gene are MGHRA and YSYEKL. With 4 bases clipped from V and 5 bases from J, the junction kept 9 bases outside the gene matches. The CDR3 sequence is 15 residues long. CDR3 DNA, as far as it was read: TGCGCCAGCAGCCGGGAGACAGGGGAACAAACTGAA. Amino acid sequence: CASSRETGEQTE. The complete CDR3 protein is CASSRETGEQTEAFF.

This chain's CDR3 is CASSLGGREGYTF. The sequenced CDR3 bases are TGTGCCAGCAGCTTAGGAGGCAGGGAGGGC. The V call is TRBV7-6, the J call TRBJ1-2; tentative D call: TRBD1 (5 bases). Read sequence stops 3 residues before the CDR3 end, and the germline J gene provides the missing end. Germline V gives CDR1 SGHVS, CDR2 FNYEAQ. This CDR3 is 13 amino acids long.

This clone has ten or more counts. The missing CDR3 end, 3 residues past where the read stops, is filled in from the germline J gene. The genes are TRBV13 and TRBJ2-2, with 14 bases identical to TRBD2. The junction had 9 bases not matched to a gene; V was cut back by 5 bases and J by 1 base. The CDR3 is 19 amino acids. Per the germline V gene, CDR1 is PRHDT and CDR2 is FYEKMQ (reference sequence). The CDR3 loop is CASSPPGLAGGLNTGELFF. CDR3 DNA, as far as it was read: TGTGCCAGCAGCCCGCCCGGACTAGCGGGAGGATTGAACACCGGGGAG.

This clone appeared many times. The sequenced fragment ends 3 residues before the CDR3 boundary, so the rest is inferred from the germline J gene. The chain has TRBV20-1 and TRBJ1-5, with D maybe TRBD1 (5 bases). Between the trimmed V and J ends, which lost 4 bases and 4 bases, there was a span of 11 bases. CDR1 and CDR2 (germline): DFQATT, SNEGSKA (reference sequence). This CDR3 is 13 amino acids long. CDR3 loop: CSATRGVNQPQHF. The sequenced CDR3 bases are TGCAGTGCTACCCGGGGGGTGAATCAGCCC.

This clone has at least ten counts. The CDR3 end lies 3 residues beyond the end of the read and is filled in from the germline J gene. This chain joins TRBV12-3 or TRBV12-4 and TRBJ2-3, with 16 bases aligning to TRBD2. After removal of 4 bases from V and 5 bases from J, the junction contained 3 bases not matched to a gene. The CDR3 is 16 residues long. CDR3 DNA (partial): TGTGCCAGCAGTTCGGGACTAGCGGGGGGGATAGATACG. Protein product: CASSSGLAGGIDT. The complete CDR3 reads CASSSGLAGGIDTQYF.

In its sample, this clone was seen a few times. The CDR3 extends 3 residues past the end of the read, so its final part is completed from the germline J gene. This rearrangement joins TRBV19 to TRBJ1-3, with TRBD1 matching over 9 bases. Germline loops: CDR1 LNHDA, CDR2 SQIVND (reference sequence). This CDR3 is 16 amino acids long. Trimming at V came to 8 bases and at J to 4 bases, leaving 12 bases not matched to a gene. The DNA read from the CDR3 is TGTGCCAGTCAGGGGCTACAGGGGGCAAACGGAAACACC. Residues: CASQGLQGANGNT. The complete CDR3 protein is CASQGLQGANGNTIYF.

This clone was counted ten times or more. The read terminates 3 residues ahead of where the CDR3 ends, so the germline J gene completes it. This sequence joins TRBV13 and TRBJ2-2, with a tentative D call TRBD2 (6 bases). The CDR3 is 13 residues long. Germline V lookup: CDR1 PRHDT, CDR2 FYEKMQ (reference sequence). The V gene lost 7 bases and the J gene lost 4 bases, with 10 bases spanning the gap. Incomplete CDR3 DNA: TGTGCCAGCACGGGGGTTCGCACCGGGGAG. Its translation: CASTGVRTGE. The full CDR3 protein reads CASTGVRTGELFF. The full variable domain, rest sourced from reference TRBV13 and TRBJ2-2, is AAGVIQSPRHLIKEKRETATLKCYPIPRHDTVYWYQQGPGQDPQFLISFYEKMQSDKGSIPDRFSAQQFSDYHSELNMSSLELGDSALYFCASTGVRTGELFFGEGSRLTVL.

Many counts were recorded for this clone. Read coverage stops 3 residues before the CDR3 terminus; the germline J gene supplies the remainder. This sequence joins TRBV6-4 and TRBJ2-1; 15 bases fit TRBD2. The germline V gene has CDR1 MRHNA and CDR2 SNTAGT. The CDR3 is made up of 17 amino acids. The trim removed 2 bases at V and 2 bases at J, leaving 1 base unmatched. The CDR3: CASSDGLAGGAYNEQFF. The CDR3 bases that were read are TGTGCCAGCAGTGACGGACTAGCGGGAGGGGCCTACAATGAG.

This clone was recorded many times. The read terminates 3 residues before the CDR3 end, so the remaining end is supplied by the germline J gene. V and J are TRBV28 and TRBJ2-7; possible D gene TRBD2, 6 bases. V was cut by 2 bases and J by 4 bases, with 12 bases left in between. The CDR3 sequence is 14 residues long. Germline loops: CDR1 MDHEN, CDR2 SYDVKM. Partial CDR3 DNA: TGTGCCAGCAGTTTAGGGATCCGGGGGTACGAG. Translating it yields CASSLGIRGYE. The full CDR3 protein reads CASSLGIRGYEQYF.